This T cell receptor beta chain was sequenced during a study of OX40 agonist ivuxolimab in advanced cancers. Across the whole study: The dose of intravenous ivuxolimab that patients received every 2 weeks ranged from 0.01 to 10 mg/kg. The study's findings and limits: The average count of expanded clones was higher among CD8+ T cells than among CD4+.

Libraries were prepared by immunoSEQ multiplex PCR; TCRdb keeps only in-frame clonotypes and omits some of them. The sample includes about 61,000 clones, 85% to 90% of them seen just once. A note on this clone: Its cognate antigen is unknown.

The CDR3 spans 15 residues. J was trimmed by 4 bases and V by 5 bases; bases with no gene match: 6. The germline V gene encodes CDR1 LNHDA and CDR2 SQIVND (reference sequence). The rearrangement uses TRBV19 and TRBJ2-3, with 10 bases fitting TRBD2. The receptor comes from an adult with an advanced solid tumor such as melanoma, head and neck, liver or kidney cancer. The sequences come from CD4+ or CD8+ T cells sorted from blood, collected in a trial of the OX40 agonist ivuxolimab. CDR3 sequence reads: CASSSSGSGADTQYF. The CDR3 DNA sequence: TGTGCCAGTAGTTCTAGCGGGAGCGGCGCAGATACGCAGTATTTT.